This passage covers 7 T cell receptor beta chains from one sample sequenced in a study of T-cell memory formation after mild COVID-19. TCRdb used MiXCR to reprocess the 5' RACE reads, holding one entry per CDR3 protein. The table has 200,000 to 250,000 distinct CDR3 sequences, 7.5% to 10% seen once. Sequencing used PBMCs or a T cell subset sorted from them (not recorded which). These receptors all come from a man aged 18 to 35 who had mild COVID-19 (a few samples of this study predate the infection). Cell type and time point are not known.

The chain has TRBV5-4 and TRBJ1-2; TRBD1 matches 12 bases. CDR1 and CDR2 from the germline V gene are SGHNT and YYREEE (reference sequence). The ends lost 4 bases at V and 3 bases at J; junction bases unmatched: 10. The CDR3 extends over 17 amino acids. CDR3 nucleotides: TGTGCCAGCAGCGGGGGACAGGGGGCTCAGGTTTACTATGGCTACACCTTC. Translated, it gives CASSGGQGAQVYYGYTF. Supplemented by reference TRBV5-4 and TRBJ1-2, the full variable domain reads ETGVTQSPTHLIKTRGQQVTLRCSSQSGHNTVSWYQQALGQGPQFIFQYYREEENGRGNFPPRFSGLQFPNYSSELNVNALELDDSALYLCASSGGQGAQVYYGYTFGSGTRLTVV.

There are many counts of this clonotype. This chain uses TRBV7-2 with TRBJ2-1, with 10 positions matching TRBD2. Unmatched junction bases numbered 16, after V lost 5 bases and J lost 9 bases. Germline V gene sequence: CDR1 SGHTA, CDR2 FQGNSA. This CDR3 comprises 17 residues. DNA for the CDR3: TGTGCCAGCAGCCCCCCGGGGGGAGCGGGGGGGCAGGGTGAGCAGTTCTTC. This encodes CASSPPGGAGGQGEQFF. The full variable domain, completed using reference TRBV7-2 and TRBJ2-1, is GAGVSQSPSNKVTEKGKDVELRCDPISGHTALYWYRQSLGQGLEFLIYFQGNSAPDKSGLPSDRFSAERTGGSVSTLTIQRTQQEDSAVYLCASSPPGGAGGQGEQFFGPGTRLTVL.

In its sample, this clonotype was seen a few times. The genes are TRBV5-1 and TRBJ2-5; TRBD1 matches 8 bases. Per germline, CDR1 SGHRS and CDR2 YFSETQ. CDR3 length equals 15 residues. With 4 bases clipped from V and 1 base from J, the junction kept 6 bases outside the gene matches. The DNA for the CDR3 is TGCGCCAGCAGCGCGACAGGGGCCACCCAAGAGACCCAGTACTTC. Protein sequence: CASSATGATQETQYF.

This clonotype was found many times. The V call is TRBV6-5, the J call TRBJ2-5; 7 nucleotides align to TRBD1. The CDR3 totals 14 residues. The junction had 7 bases not matched to a gene; V was cut back by 6 bases and J by 3 bases. Germline V lookup: CDR1 MNHEY, CDR2 SVGAGI. CDR3 DNA sequence: TGTGCCAGCAGCCAGGGACAGCTTAAAGAGACCCAGTACTTC. Its translation is CASSQGQLKETQYF.

This chain connects TRBV5-1 to TRBJ2-7; D tentatively reads TRBD1 or TRBD2 (5 bases each). The V end was cut by 4 bases, the J end by 2 bases, with 16 bases between. The V gene's germline CDR1 is SGHRS and CDR2 YFSETQ. The CDR3 length is 15 residues. CDR3 loop: CASSRTGTVAYEQYF. DNA for the CDR3: TGCGCCAGCAGCCGGACCGGGACGGTTGCCTACGAGCAGTACTTC.

The gene calls are TRBV4-2 and TRBJ2-1, with D possibly TRBD1 on 5 matching bases. Germline-derived CDR1 and CDR2 are LGHNA and YNFKEQ. The CDR3 sequence is 16 residues long. V lost 1 base, J lost 3 bases, and 13 bases lay in between. The CDR3 nucleotides read TGTGCCAGCAGCCAAGCGGCGTGGGGCCTCTACAATGAGCAGTTCTTC. This translates into CASSQAAWGLYNEQFF.

A few counts support this clonotype. This chain uses TRBV12-3 or TRBV12-4 with TRBJ2-1; weak D call: TRBD2 (6 bases). Trimming shortened V by 5 bases and J by 5 bases, and 13 bases separated the two germline ends. CDR3 length equals 14 residues. CDR3: CASSTGEYNNEQFF. The CDR3 coding sequence is TGTGCCAGCAGTACGGGAGAGTACAACAATGAGCAGTTCTTC.